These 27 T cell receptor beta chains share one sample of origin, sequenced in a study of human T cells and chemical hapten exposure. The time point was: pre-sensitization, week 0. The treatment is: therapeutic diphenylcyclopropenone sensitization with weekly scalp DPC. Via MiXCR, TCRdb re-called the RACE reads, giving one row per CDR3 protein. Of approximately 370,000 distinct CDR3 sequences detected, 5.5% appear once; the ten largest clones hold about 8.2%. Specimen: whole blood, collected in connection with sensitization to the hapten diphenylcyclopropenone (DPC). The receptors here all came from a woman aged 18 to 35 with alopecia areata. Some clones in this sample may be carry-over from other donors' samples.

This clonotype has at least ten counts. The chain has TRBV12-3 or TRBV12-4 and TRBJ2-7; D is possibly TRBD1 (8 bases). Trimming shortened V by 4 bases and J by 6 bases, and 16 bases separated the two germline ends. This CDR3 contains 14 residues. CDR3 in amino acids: CASSYPGGGSEQYF. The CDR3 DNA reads TGTGCCAGCAGTTATCCAGGGGGCGGGAGCGAGCAGTACTTC.

The CDR3 spells CASSHQPGVEQYF. In nucleotides, the CDR3 is TGCGCCAGCAGCCACCAACCAGGGGTCGAGCAGTACTTC. V is TRBV4-3 and J is TRBJ2-7, with D maybe TRBD1 (6 bases). Between the trimmed V and J ends, which lost 3 bases and 6 bases, there was a span of 12 bases. Per germline, CDR1 LGHNA and CDR2 YSLEER. This CDR3 is 13 amino acids long.

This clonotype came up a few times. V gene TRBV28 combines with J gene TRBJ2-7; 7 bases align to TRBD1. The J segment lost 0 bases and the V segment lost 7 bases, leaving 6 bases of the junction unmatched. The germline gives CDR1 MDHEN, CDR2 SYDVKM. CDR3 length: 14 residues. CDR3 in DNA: TGTGCCAGCATTGAACAGGGGAGCTCCTACGAGCAGTACTTC. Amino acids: CASIEQGSSYEQYF.

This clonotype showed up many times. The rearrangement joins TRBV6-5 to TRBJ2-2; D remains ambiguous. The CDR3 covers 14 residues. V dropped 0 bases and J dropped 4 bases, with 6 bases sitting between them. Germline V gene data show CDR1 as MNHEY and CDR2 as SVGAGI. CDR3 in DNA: TGTGCCAGCAGTTACTCGCCTTTCACCGGGGAGCTGTTTTTT. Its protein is CASSYSPFTGELFF.

CDR3 in DNA: TGTGCCAGCAACCCTTATTCTGATAGCAATCAGCCCCAGCATTTT. Protein sequence: CASNPYSDSNQPQHF. The genes are TRBV9 and TRBJ1-5; D not certain. This CDR3 region has 15 residues. V lost 6 bases and J 0 bases, leaving 13 bases between the germline ends. Germline-derived CDR1 and CDR2 are SGDLS and YYNGEE.

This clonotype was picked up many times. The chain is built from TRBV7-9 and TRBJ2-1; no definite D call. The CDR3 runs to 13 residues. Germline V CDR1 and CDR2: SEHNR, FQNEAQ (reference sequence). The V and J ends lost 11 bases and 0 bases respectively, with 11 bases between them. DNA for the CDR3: TGTGCCCTAGAGTTGAGCTCCTACAATGAGCAGTTCTTC. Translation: CALELSSYNEQFF.

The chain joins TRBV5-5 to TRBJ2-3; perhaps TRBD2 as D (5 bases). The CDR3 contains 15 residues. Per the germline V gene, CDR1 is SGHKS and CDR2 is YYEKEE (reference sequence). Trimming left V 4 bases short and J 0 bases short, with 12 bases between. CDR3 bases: TGTGCCAGCAGCCAGAGCGGAACTAGCACAGATACGCAGTATTTT. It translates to CASSQSGTSTDTQYF. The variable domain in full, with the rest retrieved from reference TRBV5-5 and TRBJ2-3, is DAGVTQSPTHLIKTRGQQVTLRCSPISGHKSVSWYQQVLGQGPQFIFQYYEKEERGRGNFPDRFSARQFPNYSSELNVNALLLGDSALYLCASSQSGTSTDTQYFGPGTRLTVL.

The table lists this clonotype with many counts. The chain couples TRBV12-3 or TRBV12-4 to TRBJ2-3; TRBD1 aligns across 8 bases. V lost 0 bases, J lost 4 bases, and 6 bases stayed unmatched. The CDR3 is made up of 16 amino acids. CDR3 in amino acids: CASSLALDRVADTQYF. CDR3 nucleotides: TGTGCCAGCAGTTTAGCGCTGGACAGGGTTGCAGATACGCAGTATTTT.

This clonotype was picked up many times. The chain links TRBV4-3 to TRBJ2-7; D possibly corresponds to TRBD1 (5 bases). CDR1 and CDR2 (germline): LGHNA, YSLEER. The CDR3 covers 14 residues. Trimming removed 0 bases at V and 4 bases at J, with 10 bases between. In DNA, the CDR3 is TGCGCCAGCAGCCAAGATCCGACAGAGTACGAGCAGTACTTC. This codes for CASSQDPTEYEQYF.

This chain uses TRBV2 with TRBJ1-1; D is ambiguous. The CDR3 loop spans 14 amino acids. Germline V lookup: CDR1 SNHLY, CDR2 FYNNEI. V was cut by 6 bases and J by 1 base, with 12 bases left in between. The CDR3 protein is CASSLDIRNTEAFF. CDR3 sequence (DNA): TGTGCCAGCAGCCTAGATATTAGGAACACTGAAGCTTTCTTT.

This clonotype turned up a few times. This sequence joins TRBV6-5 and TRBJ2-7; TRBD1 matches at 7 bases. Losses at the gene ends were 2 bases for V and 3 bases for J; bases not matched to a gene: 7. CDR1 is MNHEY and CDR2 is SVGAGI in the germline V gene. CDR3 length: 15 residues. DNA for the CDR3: TGTGCCAGCAGTTACGGTTGGCAGGGGGACTACGAGCAGTACTTC. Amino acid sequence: CASSYGWQGDYEQYF.

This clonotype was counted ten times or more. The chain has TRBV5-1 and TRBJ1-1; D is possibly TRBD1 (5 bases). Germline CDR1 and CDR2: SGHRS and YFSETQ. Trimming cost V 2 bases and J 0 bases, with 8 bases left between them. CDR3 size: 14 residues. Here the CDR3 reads CASSLQDLNTEAFF. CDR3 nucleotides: TGCGCCAGCAGCTTACAGGACCTGAACACTGAAGCTTTCTTT. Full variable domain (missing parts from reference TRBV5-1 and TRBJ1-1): KAGVTQTPRYLIKTRGQQVTLSCSPISGHRSVSWYQQTPGQGLQFLFEYFSETQRNKGNFPGRFSGRQFSNSRSEMNVSTLELGDSALYLCASSLQDLNTEAFFGQGTRLTVV.

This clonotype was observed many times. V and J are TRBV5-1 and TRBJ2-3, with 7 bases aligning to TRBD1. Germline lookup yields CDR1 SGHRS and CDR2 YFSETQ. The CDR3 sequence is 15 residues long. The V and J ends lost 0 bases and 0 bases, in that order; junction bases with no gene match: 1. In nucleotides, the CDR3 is TGCGCCAGCAGCTTGGGACAGGGAAGCACAGATACGCAGTATTTT. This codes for CASSLGQGSTDTQYF.

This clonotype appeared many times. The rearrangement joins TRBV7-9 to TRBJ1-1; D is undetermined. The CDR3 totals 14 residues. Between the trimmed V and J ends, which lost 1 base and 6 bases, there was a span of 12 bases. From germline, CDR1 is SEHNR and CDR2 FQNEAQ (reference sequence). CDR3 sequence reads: CASSLGGGEAEAFF. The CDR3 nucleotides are TGTGCCAGCAGCTTAGGGGGTGGTGAGGCTGAAGCTTTCTTT.

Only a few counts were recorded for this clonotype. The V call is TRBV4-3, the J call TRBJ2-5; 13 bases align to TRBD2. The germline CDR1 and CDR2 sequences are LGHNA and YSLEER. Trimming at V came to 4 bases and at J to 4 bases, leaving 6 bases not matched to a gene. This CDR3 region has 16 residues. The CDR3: CASSPTSGGAPETQYF. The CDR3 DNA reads TGCGCCAGCAGCCCTACTAGCGGGGGGGCCCCAGAGACCCAGTACTTC.

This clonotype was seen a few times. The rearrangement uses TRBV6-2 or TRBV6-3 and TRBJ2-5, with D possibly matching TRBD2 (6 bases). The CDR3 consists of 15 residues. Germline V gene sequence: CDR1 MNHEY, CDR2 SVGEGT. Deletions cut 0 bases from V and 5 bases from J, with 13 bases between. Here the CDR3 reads CASSYSKAGWETQYF. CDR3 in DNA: TGTGCCAGCAGTTACTCGAAGGCGGGGTGGGAGACCCAGTACTTC.

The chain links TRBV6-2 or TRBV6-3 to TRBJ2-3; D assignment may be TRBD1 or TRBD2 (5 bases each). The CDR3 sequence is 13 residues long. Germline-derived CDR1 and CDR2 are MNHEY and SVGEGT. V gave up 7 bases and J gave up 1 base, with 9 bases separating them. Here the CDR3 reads CASNRDGTDTQYF. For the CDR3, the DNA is TGTGCCAGCAATAGGGACGGCACAGATACGCAGTATTTT.

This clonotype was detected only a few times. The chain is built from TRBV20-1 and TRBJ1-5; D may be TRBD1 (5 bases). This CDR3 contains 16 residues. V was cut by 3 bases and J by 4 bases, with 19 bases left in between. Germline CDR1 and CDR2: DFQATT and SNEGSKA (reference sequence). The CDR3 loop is CSASGIPPGSNQPQHF. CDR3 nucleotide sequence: TGCAGTGCTAGCGGGATACCCCCAGGGTCGAATCAGCCCCAGCATTTT.

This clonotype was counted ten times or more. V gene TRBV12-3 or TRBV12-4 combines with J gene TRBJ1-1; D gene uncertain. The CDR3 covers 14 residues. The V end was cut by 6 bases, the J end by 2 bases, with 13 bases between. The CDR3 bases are TGTGCCAGCAGGTGGGCGGGCTTTAACACTGAAGCTTTCTTT. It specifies CASRWAGFNTEAFF.

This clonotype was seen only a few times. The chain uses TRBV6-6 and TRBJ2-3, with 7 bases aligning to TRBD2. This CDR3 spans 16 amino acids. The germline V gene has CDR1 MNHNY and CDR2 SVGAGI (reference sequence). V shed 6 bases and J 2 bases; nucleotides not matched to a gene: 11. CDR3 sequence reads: CASSSSGAGDTDTQYF. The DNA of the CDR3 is TGTGCCAGCAGCTCCTCCGGTGCGGGGGACACAGATACGCAGTATTTT.

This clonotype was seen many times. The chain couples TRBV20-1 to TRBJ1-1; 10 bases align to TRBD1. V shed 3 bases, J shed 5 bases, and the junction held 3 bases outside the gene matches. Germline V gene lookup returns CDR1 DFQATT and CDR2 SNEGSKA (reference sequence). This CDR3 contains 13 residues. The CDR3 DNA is TGCAGTGCTAGCCGGACAGGGGGAACTGAAGCTTTCTTT. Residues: CSASRTGGTEAFF.

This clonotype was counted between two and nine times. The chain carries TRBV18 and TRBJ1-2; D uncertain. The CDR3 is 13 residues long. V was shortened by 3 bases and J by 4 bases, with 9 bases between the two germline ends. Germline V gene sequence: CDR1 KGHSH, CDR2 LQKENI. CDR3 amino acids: CASSPTEFYGYTF. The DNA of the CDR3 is TGTGCCAGCTCACCGACGGAATTCTATGGCTACACCTTC.

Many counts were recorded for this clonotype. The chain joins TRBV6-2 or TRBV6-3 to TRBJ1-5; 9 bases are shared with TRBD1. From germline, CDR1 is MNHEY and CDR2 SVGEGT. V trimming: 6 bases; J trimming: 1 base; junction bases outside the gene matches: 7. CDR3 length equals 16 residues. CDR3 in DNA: TGTGCCAGCAGCGGAACAGGGGGCAGAAGCAATCAGCCCCAGCATTTT. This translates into CASSGTGGRSNQPQHF.

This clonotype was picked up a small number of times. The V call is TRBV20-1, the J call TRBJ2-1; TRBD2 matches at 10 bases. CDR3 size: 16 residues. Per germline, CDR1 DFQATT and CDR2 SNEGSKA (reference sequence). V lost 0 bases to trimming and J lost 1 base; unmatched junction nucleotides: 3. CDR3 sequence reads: CSARDLAGVSYNEQFF. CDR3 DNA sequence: TGCAGTGCTAGAGACCTAGCGGGGGTTTCCTACAATGAGCAGTTCTTC.

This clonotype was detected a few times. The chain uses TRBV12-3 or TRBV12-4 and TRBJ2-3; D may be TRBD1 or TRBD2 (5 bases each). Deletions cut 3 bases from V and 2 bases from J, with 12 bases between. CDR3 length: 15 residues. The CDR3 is CASSFRDGYTDTQYF. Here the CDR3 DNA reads TGTGCCAGCAGTTTCCGGGACGGCTACACAGATACGCAGTATTTT.

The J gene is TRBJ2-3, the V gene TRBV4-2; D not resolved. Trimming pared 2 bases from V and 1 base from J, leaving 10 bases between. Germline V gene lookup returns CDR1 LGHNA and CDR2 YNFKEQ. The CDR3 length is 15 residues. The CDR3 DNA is TGTGCCAGCAGCCAAAAGATGTGGGGCACAGATACGCAGTATTTT. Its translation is CASSQKMWGTDTQYF.

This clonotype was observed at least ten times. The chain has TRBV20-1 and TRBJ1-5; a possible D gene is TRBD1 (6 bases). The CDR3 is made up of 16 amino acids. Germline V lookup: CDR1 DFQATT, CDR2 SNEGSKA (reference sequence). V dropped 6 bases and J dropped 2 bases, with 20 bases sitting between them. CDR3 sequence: CSATRSPGGGNQPQHF. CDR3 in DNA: TGCAGTGCCACGCGTTCCCCCGGGGGCGGCAATCAGCCCCAGCATTTT.